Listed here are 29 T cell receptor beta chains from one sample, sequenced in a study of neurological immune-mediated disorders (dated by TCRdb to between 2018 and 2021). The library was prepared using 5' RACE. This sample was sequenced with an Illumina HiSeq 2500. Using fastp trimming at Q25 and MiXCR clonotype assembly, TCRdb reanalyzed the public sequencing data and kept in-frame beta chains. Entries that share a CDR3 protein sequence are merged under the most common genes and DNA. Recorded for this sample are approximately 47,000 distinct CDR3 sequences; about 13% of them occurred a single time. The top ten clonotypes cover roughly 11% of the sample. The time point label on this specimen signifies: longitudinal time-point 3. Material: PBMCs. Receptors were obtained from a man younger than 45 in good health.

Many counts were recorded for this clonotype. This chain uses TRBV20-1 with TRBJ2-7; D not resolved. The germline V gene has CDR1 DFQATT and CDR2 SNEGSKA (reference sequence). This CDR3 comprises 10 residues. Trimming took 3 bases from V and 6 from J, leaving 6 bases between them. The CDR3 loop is CSASDGEQYF. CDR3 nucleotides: TGCAGTGCTAGCGATGGCGAGCAGTACTTC.

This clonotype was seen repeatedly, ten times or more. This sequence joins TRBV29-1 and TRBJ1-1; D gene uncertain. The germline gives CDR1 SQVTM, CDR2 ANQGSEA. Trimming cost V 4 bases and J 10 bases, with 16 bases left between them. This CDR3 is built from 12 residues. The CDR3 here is CSVGAGYEGAFF. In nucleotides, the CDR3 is TGCAGCGTTGGGGCAGGCTACGAGGGAGCTTTCTTT.

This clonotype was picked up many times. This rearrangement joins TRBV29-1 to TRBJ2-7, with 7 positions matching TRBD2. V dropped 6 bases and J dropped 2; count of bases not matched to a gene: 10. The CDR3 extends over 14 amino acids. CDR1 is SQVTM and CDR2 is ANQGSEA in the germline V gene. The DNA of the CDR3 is TGCAGCGTCAGCCGGGAGGTCGACACCTACGAGCAGTACTTC. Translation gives CSVSREVDTYEQYF.

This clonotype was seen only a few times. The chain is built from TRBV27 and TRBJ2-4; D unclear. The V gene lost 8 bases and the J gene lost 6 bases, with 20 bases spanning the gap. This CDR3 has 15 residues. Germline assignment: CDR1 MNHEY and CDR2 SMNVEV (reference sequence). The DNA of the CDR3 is TGTGCCAGCGGTCCCCTGGGGTTGGGAAGAAACATTCAGTACTTC. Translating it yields CASGPLGLGRNIQYF.

The CDR3 here is CASSWRRAYNEQFF. Written as DNA, the CDR3 is TGTGCCAGCAGTTGGAGGCGGGCCTACAATGAGCAGTTCTTC. This chain links TRBV27 with TRBJ2-1; tentative D call: TRBD2 (5 bases). V lost 4 bases and J 2 bases, leaving 9 bases between the germline ends. Per the germline V gene, CDR1 is MNHEY and CDR2 is SMNVEV (reference sequence). CDR3 length: 14 residues.

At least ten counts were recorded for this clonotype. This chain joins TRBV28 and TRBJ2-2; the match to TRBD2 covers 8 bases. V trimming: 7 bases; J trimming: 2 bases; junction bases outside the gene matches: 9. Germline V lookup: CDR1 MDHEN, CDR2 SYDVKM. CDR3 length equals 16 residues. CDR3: CASTSPAGVNTGELFF. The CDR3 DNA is TGTGCCAGCACCTCCCCAGCGGGAGTAAACACCGGGGAGCTGTTTTTT.

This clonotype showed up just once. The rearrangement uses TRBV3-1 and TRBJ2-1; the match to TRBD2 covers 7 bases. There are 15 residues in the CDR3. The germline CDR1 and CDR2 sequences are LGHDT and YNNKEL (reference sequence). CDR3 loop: CTSSLGGGTYNEQFF. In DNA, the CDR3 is TGTACGAGCAGCCTTGGGGGGGGGACCTACAATGAGCAGTTCTTC.

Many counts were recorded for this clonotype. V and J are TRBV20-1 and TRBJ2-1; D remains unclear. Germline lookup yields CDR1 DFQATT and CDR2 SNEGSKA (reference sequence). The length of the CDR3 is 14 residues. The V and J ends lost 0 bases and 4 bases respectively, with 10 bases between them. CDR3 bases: TGCAGTGCTAGAGAAACGGTTACTTACAATGAGCAGTTCTTC. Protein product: CSARETVTYNEQFF.

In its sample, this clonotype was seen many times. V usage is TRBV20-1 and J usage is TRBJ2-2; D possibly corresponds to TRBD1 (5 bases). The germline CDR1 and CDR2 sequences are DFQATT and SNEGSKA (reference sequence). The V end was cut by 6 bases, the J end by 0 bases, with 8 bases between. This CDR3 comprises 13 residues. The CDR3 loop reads CSALTANTGELFF. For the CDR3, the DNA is TGCAGTGCCCTGACAGCGAACACCGGGGAGCTGTTTTTT.

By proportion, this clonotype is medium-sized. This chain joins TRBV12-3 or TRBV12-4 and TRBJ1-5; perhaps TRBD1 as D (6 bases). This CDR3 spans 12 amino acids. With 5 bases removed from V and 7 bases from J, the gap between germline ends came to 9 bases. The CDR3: CASSAGVQPQHF. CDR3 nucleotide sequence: TGTGCCAGCAGTGCAGGGGTCCAGCCCCAGCATTTT.

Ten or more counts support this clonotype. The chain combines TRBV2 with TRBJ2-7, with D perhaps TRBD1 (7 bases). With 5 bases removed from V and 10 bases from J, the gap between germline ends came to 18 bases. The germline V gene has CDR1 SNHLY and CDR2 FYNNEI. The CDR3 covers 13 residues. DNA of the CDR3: TGTGCCAGCAGTTCCTCAGGGGGGTCCGAACAGTACTTC. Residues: CASSSSGGSEQYF. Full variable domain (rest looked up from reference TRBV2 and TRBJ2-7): EPEVTQTPSHQVTQMGQEVILRCVPISNHLYFYWYRQILGQKVEFLVSFYNNEISEKSEIFDDQFSVERPDGSNFTLKIRSTKLEDSAMYFCASSSSGGSEQYFGPGTRLTVT.

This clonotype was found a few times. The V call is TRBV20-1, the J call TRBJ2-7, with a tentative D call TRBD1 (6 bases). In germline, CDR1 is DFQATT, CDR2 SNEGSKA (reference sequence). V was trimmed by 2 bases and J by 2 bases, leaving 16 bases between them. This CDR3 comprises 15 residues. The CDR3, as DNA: TGCAGTGCTAGAAAAAACAGGGACCTGACCTACGAGCAGTACTTC. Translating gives CSARKNRDLTYEQYF.

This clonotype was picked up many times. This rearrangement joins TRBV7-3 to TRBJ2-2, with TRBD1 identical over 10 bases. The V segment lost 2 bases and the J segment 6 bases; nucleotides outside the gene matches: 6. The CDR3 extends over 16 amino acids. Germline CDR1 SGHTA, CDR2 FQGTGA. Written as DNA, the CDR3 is TGTGCCAGCAGCTTACCGGGGACAGGGGTGGCCGGGGAGCTGTTTTTT. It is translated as CASSLPGTGVAGELFF.

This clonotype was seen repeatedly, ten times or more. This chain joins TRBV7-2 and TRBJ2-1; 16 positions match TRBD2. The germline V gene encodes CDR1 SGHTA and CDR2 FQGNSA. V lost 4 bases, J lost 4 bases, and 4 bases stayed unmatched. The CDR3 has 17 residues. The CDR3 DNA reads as TGTGCCAGCAGCTCTGGGACTAGCGGGAGGGCGTACAATGAGCAGTTCTTC. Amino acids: CASSSGTSGRAYNEQFF.

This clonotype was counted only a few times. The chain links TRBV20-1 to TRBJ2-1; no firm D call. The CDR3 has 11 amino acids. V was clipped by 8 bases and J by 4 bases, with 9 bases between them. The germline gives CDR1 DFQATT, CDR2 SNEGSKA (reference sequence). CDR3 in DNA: TGCAGTCCCCGGAAGTACAATGAGCAGTTCTTC. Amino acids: CSPRKYNEQFF.

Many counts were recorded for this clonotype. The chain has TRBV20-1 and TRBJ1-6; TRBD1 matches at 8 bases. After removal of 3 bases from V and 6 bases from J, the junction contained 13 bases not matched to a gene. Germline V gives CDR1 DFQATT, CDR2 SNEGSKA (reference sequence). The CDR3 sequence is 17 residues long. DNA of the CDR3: TGCAGTGCTAGGAATGGTCGGACAGGGACCCGTAATTCACCCCTCCACTTT. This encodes CSARNGRTGTRNSPLHF.

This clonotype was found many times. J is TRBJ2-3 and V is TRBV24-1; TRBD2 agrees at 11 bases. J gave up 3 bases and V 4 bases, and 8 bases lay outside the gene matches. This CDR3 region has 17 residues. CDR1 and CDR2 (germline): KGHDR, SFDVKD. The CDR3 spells CATSDSRLAGMTDTQYF. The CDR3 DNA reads TGTGCCACCAGTGACTCAAGACTAGCGGGAATGACAGATACGCAGTATTTT.

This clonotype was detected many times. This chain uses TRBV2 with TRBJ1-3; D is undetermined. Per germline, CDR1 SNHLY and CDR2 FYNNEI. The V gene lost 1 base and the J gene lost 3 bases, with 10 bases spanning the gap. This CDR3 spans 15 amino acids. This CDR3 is CASSEDADYGNTIYF. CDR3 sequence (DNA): TGTGCCAGCAGTGAAGATGCCGATTATGGAAACACCATATATTTT.

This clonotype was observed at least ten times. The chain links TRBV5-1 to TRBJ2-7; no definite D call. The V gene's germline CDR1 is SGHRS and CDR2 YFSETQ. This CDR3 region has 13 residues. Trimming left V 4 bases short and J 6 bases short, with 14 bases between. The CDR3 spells CASSPDQISEQYF. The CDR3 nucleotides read TGCGCCAGCAGCCCCGATCAGATTAGCGAGCAGTACTTC.

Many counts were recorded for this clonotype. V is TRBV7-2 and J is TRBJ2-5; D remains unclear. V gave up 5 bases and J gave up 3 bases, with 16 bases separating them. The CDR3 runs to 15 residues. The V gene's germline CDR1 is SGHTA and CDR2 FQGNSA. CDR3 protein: CASSLYATGEETQYF. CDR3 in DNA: TGTGCCAGCAGCCTCTACGCAACTGGGGAAGAGACCCAGTACTTC.

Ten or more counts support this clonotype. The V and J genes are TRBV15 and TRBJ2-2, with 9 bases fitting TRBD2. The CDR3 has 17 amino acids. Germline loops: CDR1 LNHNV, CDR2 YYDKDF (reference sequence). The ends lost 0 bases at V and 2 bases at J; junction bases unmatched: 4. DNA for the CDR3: TGTGCCACCAGCAGAGAACGGACTAGCGTAAACACCGGGGAGCTGTTTTTT. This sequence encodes CATSRERTSVNTGELFF. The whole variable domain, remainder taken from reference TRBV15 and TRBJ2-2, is DAMVIQNPRYQVTQFGKPVTLSCSQTLNHNVMYWYQQKSSQAPKLLFHYYDKDFNNEADTPDNFQSRRPNTSFCFLDIRSPGLGDTAMYLCATSRERTSVNTGELFFGEGSRLTVL.

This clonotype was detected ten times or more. The CDR3 is CASSLGFPRQPLQTQYF. The CDR3, as DNA: TGCGCCAGCAGCTTGGGCTTCCCGCGACAACCTCTTCAGACCCAGTACTTC. J is TRBJ2-5 and V is TRBV5-1; no clear D gene. Looked up from germline, CDR1 is SGHRS and CDR2 is YFSETQ. Trimming took 0 bases from V and 6 from J, leaving 21 bases between them. The CDR3 spans 17 residues.

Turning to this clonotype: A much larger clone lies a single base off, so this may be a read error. The chain's CDR3 is CASGPQELIAKNIQYF. The CDR3 DNA reads as TGTGCCAGCGGTCCTCAAGAACTGATAGCCAAAAACATTCAGTACTTC. V is TRBV28 and J is TRBJ2-4; D unresolved. V gave up 8 bases and J gave up 0 bases, with 17 bases separating them. This CDR3 comprises 16 residues. The germline gives CDR1 MDHEN, CDR2 SYDVKM.

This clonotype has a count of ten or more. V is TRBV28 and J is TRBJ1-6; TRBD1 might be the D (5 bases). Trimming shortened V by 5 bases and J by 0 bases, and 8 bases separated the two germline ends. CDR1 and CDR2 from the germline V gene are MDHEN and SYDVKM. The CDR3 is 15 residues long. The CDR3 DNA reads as TGTGCCAGCAGTGCCGACAGCTCCTATAATTCACCCCTCCACTTT. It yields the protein CASSADSSYNSPLHF. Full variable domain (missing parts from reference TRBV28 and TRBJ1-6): DVKVTQSSRYLVKRTGEKVFLECVQDMDHENMFWYRQDPGLGLRLIYFSYDVKMKEKGDIPEGYSVSREKKERFSLILESASTNQTSMYLCASSADSSYNSPLHFGNGTRLTVT.

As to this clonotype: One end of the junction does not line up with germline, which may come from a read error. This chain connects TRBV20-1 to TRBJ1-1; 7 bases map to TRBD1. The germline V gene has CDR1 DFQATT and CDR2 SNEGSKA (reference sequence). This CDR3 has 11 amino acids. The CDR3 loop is CSAENRGEALF. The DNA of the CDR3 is TGCAGTGCGGAGAACAGGGGTGAAGCTTTATTT.

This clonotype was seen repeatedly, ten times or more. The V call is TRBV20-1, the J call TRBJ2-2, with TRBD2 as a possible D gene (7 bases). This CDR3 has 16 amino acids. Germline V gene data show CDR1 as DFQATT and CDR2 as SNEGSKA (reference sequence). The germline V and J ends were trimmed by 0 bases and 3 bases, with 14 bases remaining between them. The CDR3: CSARDGREGDTGELFF. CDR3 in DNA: TGCAGTGCTAGAGATGGGAGGGAGGGGGACACCGGGGAGCTGTTTTTT.

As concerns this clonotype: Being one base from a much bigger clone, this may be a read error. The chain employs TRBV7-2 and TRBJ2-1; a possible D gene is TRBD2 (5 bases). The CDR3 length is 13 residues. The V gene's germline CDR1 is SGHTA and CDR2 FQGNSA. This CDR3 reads CASSPEVYNVQFF. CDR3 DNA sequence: TGTGCCAGCAGCCCGGAGGTTTACAATGTGCAGTTCTTC.

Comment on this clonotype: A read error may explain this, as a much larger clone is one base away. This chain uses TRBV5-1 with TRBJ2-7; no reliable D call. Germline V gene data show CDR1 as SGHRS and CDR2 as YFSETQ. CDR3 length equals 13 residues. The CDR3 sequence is CASILSAAYEQYF. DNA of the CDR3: TGCGCCAGCATCTTGTCGGCCGCCTACGAGCAGTACTTC. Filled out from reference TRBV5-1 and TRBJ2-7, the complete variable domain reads KAGVTQTPRYLIKTRGQQVTLSCSPISGHRSVSWYQQTPGQGLQFLFEYFSETQRNKGNFPGRFSGRQFSNSRSEMNVSTLELGDSALYLCASILSAAYEQYFGPGTRLTVT.

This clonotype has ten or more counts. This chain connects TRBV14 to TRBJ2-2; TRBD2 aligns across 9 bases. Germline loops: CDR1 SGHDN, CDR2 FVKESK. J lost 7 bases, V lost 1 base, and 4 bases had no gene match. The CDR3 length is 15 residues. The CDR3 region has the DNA TGTGCCAGCAGCCAAGTAGCGGGAGTTTTCGGGGAGCTGTTTTTT. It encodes CASSQVAGVFGELFF.